This T cell receptor beta chain appears in the sequencing data of a study of blood T cell repertoires in COVID-19. Sequencing was performed with immunoSEQ multiplex PCR; in TCRdb, only in-frame clones are kept and a portion is missing. The sample has tens of thousands of clones; more than 70% are singletons. Germline V CDR1 and CDR2: MNHNY, SVGAGI (reference sequence). The CDR3 extends over 15 amino acids. Germline trimming cut 0 bases from V and 5 bases from J; bases unmatched to any gene: 3. Sample: peripheral blood. The V and J genes are TRBV6-6 and TRBJ2-5; TRBD1 agrees at 10 bases. The receptor was derived from a man between 25 and 39 years old with COVID-19, enrolled during active disease. CDR3 in DNA: TGTGCCAGCAGTTACTCGACAGGGGGCCGGGAGACCCAGTACTTC. Translation: CASSYSTGGRETQYF.